There are a few counts of the clone carrying this TCR beta chain. These data belong to a study of blood T cell repertoires in COVID-19. The V end lost 7 bases, the J end lost 7 bases, and 10 bases lay between the germline ends. The germline V gene has CDR1 SNHLY and CDR2 FYNNEI. CDR3 length: 12 amino acids. Living in 24 US areas, the participants were between about 18 and 100 years of age. Membership in each cohort depended on participant-reported clinical history. Per the authors' pipeline: Estimation of nucleated cell counts was performed using reference gene primer amplification. Clones were sequenced by immunoSEQ multiplex PCR, and TCRdb holds only the in-frame ones, with some missing. That table furnishes V, J and clone size, whereas the DNA furnished D and trimming. The sample consists of 250,000 to 300,000 clones, around 80% of them appearing once.

The TCR sequence derives from a man younger than 40 with acute COVID-19. The sample was PBMCs or T cells enriched from blood (not recorded which). This chain joins TRBV2 and TRBJ1-4; no reliable D call. The CDR3 spells CASTRSGEKLFF. The DNA of the CDR3 is TGTGCCAGCACCAGGTCTGGTGAAAAACTGTTTTTT.